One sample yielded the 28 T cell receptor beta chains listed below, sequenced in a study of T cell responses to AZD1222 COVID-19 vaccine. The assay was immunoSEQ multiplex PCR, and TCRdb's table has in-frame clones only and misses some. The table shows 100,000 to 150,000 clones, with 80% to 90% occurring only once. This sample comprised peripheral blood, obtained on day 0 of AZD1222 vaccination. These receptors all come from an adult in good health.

This CDR3 reads CATSGTGGPLTYEQFF. In DNA form, the CDR3 reads TGTGCCACCAGCGGCACAGGGGGCCCCCTTACCTATGAGCAGTTCTTC. The chain carries TRBV15 and TRBJ2-1; TRBD1 aligns across 9 bases. This CDR3 contains 16 residues. Trimming at V came to 5 bases and at J to 8 bases, leaving 13 bases not matched to a gene. Per germline, CDR1 LNHNV and CDR2 YYDKDF (reference sequence).

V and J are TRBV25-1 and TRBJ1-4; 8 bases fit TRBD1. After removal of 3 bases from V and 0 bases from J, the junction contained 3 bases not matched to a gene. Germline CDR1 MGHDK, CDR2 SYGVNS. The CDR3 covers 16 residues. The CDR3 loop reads CASSEDRVTTNEKLFF. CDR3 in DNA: TGTGCCAGCAGTGAGGACAGGGTGACAACTAATGAAAAACTGTTTTTT.

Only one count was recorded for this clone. This chain's CDR3 is CASSLTGGDGPQHF. The DNA for the CDR3 is TGCGCCAGCAGCTTGACAGGGGGCGACGGGCCCCAGCATTTT. The chain joins TRBV5-1 to TRBJ1-5; 9 bases line up with TRBD1. V shed 1 base and J 9 bases; nucleotides not matched to a gene: 5. Germline CDR1 and CDR2: SGHRS and YFSETQ. The CDR3 is made up of 14 amino acids.

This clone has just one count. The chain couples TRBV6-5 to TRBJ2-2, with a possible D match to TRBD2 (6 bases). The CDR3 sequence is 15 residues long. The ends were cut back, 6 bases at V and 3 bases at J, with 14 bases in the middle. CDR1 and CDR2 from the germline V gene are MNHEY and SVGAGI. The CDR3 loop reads CASSGGTAHTGELFF. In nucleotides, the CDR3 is TGTGCCAGCAGCGGAGGGACGGCCCACACCGGGGAGCTGTTTTTT.

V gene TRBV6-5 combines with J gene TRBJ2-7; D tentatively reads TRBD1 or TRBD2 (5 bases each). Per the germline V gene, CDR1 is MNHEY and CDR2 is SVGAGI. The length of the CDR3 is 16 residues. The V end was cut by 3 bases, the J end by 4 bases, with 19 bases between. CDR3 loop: CASSYSGGPGLYEQYF. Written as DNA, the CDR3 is TGTGCCAGCAGTTATTCTGGGGGACCCGGCTTATACGAGCAGTACTTC.

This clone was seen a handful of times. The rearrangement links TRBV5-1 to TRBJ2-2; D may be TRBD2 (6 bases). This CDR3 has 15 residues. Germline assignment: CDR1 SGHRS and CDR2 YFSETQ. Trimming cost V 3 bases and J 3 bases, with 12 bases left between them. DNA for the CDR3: TGCGCCAGCAGCTCGGTGGGGGGTCACACCGGGGAGCTGTTTTTT. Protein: CASSSVGGHTGELFF.

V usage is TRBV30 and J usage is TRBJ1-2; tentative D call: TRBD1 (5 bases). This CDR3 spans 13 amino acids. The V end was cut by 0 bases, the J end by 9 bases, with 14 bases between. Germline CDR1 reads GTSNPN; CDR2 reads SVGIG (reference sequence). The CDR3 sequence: CAWSVGTVGSYTF. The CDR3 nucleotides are TGTGCCTGGAGTGTAGGGACCGTTGGTAGCTACACCTTC.

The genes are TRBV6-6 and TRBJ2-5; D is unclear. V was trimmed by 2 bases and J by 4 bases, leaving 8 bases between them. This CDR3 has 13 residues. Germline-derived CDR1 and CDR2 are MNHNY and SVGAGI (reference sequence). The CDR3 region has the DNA TGTGCCAGCAGTTACGGGCAGTTAGAGACCCAGTACTTC. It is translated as CASSYGQLETQYF.

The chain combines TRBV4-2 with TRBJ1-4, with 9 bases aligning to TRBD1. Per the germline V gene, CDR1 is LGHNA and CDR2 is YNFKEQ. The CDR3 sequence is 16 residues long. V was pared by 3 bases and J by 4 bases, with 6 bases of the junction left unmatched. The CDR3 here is CASSHRPGQGNEKLFF. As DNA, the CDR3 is TGTGCCAGCAGCCACCGACCGGGACAGGGTAATGAAAAACTGTTTTTT.

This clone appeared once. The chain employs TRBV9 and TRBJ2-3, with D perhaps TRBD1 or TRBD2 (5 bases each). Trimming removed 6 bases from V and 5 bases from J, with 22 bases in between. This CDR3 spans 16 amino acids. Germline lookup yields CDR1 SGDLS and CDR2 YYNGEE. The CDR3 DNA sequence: TGTGCCAGCACCTCGGTGGGGGTGGGGCATAAAGATACGCAGTATTTT. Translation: CASTSVGVGHKDTQYF.

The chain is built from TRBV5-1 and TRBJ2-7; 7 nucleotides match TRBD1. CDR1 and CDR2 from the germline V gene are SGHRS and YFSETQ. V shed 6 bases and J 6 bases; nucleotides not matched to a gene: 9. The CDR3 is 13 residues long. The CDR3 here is CASTRQGLSEQYF. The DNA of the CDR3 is TGCGCCAGCACCCGACAGGGCTTGAGCGAGCAGTACTTC.

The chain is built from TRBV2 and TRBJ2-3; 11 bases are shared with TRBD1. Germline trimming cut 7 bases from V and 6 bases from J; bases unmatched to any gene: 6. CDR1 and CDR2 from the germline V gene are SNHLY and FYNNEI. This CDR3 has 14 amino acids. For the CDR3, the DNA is TGTGCCAGCACCGGGACAGGGGGATCTGATACGCAGTATTTT. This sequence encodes CASTGTGGSDTQYF.

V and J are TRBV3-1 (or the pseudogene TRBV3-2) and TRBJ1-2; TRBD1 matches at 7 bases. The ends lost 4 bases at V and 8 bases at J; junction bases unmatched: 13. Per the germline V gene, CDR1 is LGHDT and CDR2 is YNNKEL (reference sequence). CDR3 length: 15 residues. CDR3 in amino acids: CASSPTTTATGGYTF. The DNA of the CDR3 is TGTGCCAGCAGCCCCACGACTACCGCGACAGGGGGCTACACCTTC.

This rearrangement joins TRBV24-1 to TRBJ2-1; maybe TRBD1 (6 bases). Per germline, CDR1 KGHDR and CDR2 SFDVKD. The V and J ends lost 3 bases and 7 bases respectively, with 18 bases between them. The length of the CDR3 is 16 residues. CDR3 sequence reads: CATSDRDRSGGNEQFF. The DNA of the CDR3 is TGTGCCACCAGTGATCGCGACAGGTCTGGAGGAAATGAGCAGTTCTTC.

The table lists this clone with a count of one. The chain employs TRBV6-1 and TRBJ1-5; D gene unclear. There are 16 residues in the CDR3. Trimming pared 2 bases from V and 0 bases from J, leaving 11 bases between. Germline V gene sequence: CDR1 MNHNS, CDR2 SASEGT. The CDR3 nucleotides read TGTGCCAGCAGTGAACTGATACCCACTAGCAATCAGCCCCAGCATTTT. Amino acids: CASSELIPTSNQPQHF.

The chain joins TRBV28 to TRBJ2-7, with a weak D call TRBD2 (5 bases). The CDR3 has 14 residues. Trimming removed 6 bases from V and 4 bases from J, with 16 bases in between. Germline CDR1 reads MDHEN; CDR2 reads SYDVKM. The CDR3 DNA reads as TGTGCCAGCAGCTCGGGGATACCCTTATACGAGCAGTACTTC. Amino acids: CASSSGIPLYEQYF.

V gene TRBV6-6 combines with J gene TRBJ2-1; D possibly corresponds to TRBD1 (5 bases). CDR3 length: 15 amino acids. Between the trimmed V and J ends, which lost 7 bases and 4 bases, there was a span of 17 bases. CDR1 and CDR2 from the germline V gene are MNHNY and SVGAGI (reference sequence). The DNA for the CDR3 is TGTGCCAGCATCAACCAGGGCGGCCTATACAATGAGCAGTTCTTC. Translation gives CASINQGGLYNEQFF.

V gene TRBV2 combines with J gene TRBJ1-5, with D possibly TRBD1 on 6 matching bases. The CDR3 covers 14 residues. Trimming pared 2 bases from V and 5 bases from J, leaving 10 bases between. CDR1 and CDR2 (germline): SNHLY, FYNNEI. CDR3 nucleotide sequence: TGTGCCAGCAGTGAACAGGGGTCCCATCAGCCCCAGCATTTT. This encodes CASSEQGSHQPQHF.

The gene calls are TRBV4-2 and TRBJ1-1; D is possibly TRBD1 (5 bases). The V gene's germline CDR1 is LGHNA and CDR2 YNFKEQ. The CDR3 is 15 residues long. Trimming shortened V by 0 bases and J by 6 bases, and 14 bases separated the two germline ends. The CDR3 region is CASSQEVRDDSEAFF. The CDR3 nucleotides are TGTGCCAGCAGCCAAGAGGTTCGGGACGACTCTGAAGCTTTCTTT.

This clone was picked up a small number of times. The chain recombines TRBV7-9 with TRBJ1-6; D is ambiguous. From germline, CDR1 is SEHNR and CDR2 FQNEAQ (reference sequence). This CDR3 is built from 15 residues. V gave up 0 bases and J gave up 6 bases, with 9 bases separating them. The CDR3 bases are TGTGCCAGCAGCTTAGCGAGCGGGGTTAATTCACCCCTCCACTTT. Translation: CASSLASGVNSPLHF.

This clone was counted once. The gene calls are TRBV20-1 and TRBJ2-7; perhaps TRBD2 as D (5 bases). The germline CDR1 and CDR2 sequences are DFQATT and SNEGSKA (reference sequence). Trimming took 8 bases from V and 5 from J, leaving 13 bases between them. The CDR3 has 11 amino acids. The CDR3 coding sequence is TGCAGTACCGGGGTGGGGAACGAGCAGTACTTC. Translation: CSTGVGNEQYF.

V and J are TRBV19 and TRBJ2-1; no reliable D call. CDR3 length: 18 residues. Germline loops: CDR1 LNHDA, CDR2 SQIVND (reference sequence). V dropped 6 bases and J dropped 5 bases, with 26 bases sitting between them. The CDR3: CASSLFSTGPRAHNEQFF. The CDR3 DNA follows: TGTGCCAGTAGCCTTTTTTCTACCGGGCCCCGGGCACACAATGAGCAGTTCTTC. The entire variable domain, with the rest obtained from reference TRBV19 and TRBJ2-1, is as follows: DGGITQSPKYLFRKEGQNVTLSCEQNLNHDAMYWYRQDPGQGLRLIYYSQIVNDFQKGDIAEGYSVSREKKESFPLTVTSAQKNPTAFYLCASSLFSTGPRAHNEQFFGPGTRLTVL.

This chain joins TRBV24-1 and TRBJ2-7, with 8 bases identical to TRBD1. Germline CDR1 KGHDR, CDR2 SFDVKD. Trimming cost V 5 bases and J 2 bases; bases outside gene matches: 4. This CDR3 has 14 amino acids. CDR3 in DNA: TGTGCCACCAGTGGTGACAGGGGACCCTACGAGCAGTACTTC. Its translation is CATSGDRGPYEQYF.

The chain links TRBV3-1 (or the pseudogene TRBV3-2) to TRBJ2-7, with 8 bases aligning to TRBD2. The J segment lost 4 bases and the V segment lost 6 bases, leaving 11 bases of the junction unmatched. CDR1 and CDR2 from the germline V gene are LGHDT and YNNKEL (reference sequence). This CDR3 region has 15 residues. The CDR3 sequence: CASSFPGTRIYEQYF. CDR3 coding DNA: TGTGCCAGCAGTTTCCCCGGGACTAGGATATACGAGCAGTACTTC.

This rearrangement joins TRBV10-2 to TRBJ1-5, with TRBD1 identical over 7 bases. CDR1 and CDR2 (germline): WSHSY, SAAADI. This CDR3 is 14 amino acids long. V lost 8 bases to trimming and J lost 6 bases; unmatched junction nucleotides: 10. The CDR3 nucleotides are TGCGCCAGCGCTGACAGGGCGGGGGCTCAGCCCCAGCATTTT. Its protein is CASADRAGAQPQHF.

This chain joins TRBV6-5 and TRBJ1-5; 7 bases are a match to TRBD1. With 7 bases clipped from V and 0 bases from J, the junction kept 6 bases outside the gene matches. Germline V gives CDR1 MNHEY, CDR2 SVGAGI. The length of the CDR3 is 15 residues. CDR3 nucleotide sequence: TGTGCCAGCAAAGGACAGGCTAATAGCAATCAGCCCCAGCATTTT. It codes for CASKGQANSNQPQHF.

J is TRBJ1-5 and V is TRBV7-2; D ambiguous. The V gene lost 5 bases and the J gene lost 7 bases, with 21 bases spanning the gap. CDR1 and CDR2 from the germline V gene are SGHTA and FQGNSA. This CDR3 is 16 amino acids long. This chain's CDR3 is CASSLQPIVVVQPQHF. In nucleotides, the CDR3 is TGTGCCAGCAGCCTACAGCCGATAGTTGTGGTGCAGCCCCAGCATTTT. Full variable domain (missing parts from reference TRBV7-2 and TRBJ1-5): GAGVSQSPSNKVTEKGKDVELRCDPISGHTALYWYRQSLGQGLEFLIYFQGNSAPDKSGLPSDRFSAERTGGSVSTLTIQRTQQEDSAVYLCASSLQPIVVVQPQHFGDGTRLSIL.

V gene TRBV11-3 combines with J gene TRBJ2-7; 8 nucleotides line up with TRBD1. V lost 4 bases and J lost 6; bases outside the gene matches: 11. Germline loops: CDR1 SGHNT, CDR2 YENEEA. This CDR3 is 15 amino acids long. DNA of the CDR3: TGTGCCAGCAGCTCCTCCGGGACAGGTCTTATCGAGCAGTACTTC. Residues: CASSSSGTGLIEQYF.